This T cell receptor (beta chain) emerged from a study of Ad26.COV2.S vaccination and SARS-CoV-2 variants (dated by TCRdb to the early 2020s). Study-level background: Vaccine-arm donors came from COV1001, a multicentre, randomized, double-blind, placebo-controlled phase I-IIa trial of Ad26.COV2.S in healthy adults. Ad26.COV2.S was administered intramuscularly at a dose of 5x10^10 or 1x10^11 viral particles, either as one shot or as two shots given 56 days apart. Participants in the trial were split at random into five groups of five each, receiving low-dose or high-dose Ad26.COV2.S once or twice, or else placebo on both occasions. A total of 32 samples were included in the TCR-sequenced set, comprising roughly 20 Ad26.COV2.S vaccine recipients, 5 placebo recipients and 8 SARS-CoV-2 convalescent individuals. The specificity and breadth of SARS-CoV-2-reactive T cell receptors after Ad26.COV2.S vaccination were assessed by TCRbeta repertoire sequencing. Throughout the experiments and outcome assessment, investigators stayed blinded to trial group allocation. The full study reports these points: After vaccination, spike-specific CD8+ and CD4+ T cell responses were reported to show substantial breadth. Vaccine and placebo recipients had similar non-spike TCR breadth, a finding consistent with the vaccine containing only spike. Comparing responses between vaccine doses or regimens was not something the study was powered to do. The authors noted that the TCR breadth and depth analyses may have underestimated total T cell responses. Higher spike-specific TCR breadth was observed in Ad26.COV2.S recipients than in placebo recipients (P = 0.0014).

The immunoSEQ Assay was used to sequence TCRbeta CDR3 regions. After extraction, genomic DNA underwent amplification by bias-controlled multiplex PCR, followed by high-throughput sequencing. The authors processed their data as follows. Collapsing and filtering of sequences were performed to quantify the absolute abundance of each unique TCRbeta CDR3 region. Usable DNA was measured by amplifying reference genes present in all nucleated cells, and TCRbeta template counts were normalized to that usable DNA to estimate T cell fraction. Repertoire TCRs were annotated as SARS-CoV-2-specific by exact matching of V gene, CDR3 amino acid sequence and J gene to a known reactive TCR set. The reference SARS-CoV-2 TCR set was derived from MIRA and filtered for enrichment in COVID-19-positive ImmuneCODE repertoires, a step that removed public or cross-reactive TCRs. Based on the MIRA antigens, annotated TCRs were further analysed at the level of specific ORF or position within ORF. Depth was the summed frequency of annotated unique rearrangements, while breadth was defined as annotated unique rearrangements over total unique productive rearrangements. Two-sided Wilcoxon rank-sum tests were applied when comparing TCR breadth between groups. The immuneACCESS repertoire file appears here via TCRdb, limited to in-frame rearrangements. These files lack a portion of the clones; in checked studies, under half of the deficit traces to unresolved V genes, and the cause of the others is not known. For V, J and clone size, that table is used; D and trimming come from the DNA. The sample table holds fewer than 500,000 clones, of which 75% to 90% were seen once. The top ten hold about 2.7% of the sample.

Concerning this clone: Its target antigen remains unknown. No much larger clonotype is one base removed from it; base qualities were not supplied.

The sample's treatment or condition, from its label and the paper: 15 to 20 received Ad26.COV2.S at low or high dose, single or two shots; 5 received placebo; per-sample allocation not given. For vaccine and placebo recipients, the sequenced repertoires came from samples collected on day 63 after the first injection. Between 29 July and 7 August 2020, Cohort 1b enrolled around 24 adults aged 18-55 years at one site in Boston, USA. Ad26.COV2.S was a replication-incompetent adenovirus type 26 vector that expressed a prefusion-stabilized SARS-CoV-2 spike protein derived from the original Wuhan strain. V was cut back by 6 bases and J by 2 bases, leaving a gap of 17 bases between them. Looking up the germline V gene yields CDR1 MNHEY and CDR2 SVGEGT. From its cysteine to its phenylalanine, the CDR3 spans 15 amino acids. The sequence is cut down to CDR3 DNA, 45 bases in frame from base 1.

The TCR comes from a person between 18 and 65 years old who received the Ad26.COV2.S COVID-19 vaccine or a placebo. Specimen: peripheral blood, collected in a trial of Ad26.COV2.S vaccine versus placebo. This chain is built from TRBV6-2 or TRBV6-3 and TRBJ2-7, with the D gene too uncertain to name. The CDR3 amino acid sequence is: CASSPETLQTYEQYF. The bases are TGTGCCAGCAGCCCCGAAACCTTACAGACCTACGAGCAGTACTTC.